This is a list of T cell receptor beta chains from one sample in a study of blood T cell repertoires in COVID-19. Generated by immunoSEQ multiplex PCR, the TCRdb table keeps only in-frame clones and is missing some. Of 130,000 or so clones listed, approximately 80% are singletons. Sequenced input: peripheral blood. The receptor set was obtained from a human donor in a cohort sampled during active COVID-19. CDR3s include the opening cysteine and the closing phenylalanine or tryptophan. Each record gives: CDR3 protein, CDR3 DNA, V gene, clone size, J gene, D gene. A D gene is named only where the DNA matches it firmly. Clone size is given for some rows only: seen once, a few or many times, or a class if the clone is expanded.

CDR3: CASSYPGTGETEAFF
DNA: TGTGCCAGCAGTTACCCCGGGACAGGGGAGACTGAAGCTTTCTTT
V: TRBV6-5
size: .
J: TRBJ1-1
D: TRBD1

CDR3: CASSLDRGNTEAFF
DNA: TGTGCCAGCAGCTTGGATAGGGGGAACACTGAAGCTTTCTTT
V: TRBV5-4
size: .
J: TRBJ1-1
D: .

CDR3: CASSPTGLREQYF
DNA: TGCGCCAGCAGCCCGACAGGCCTAAGGGAGCAGTACTTC
V: TRBV4-1
size: .
J: TRBJ2-7
D: .

CDR3: CASSYGAAGRPYF
DNA: TGTGCCAGCAGTTACGGGGCAGCGGGGAGGCCGTACTTC
V: TRBV6-5
size: .
J: TRBJ2-7
D: TRBD2

CDR3: CASSPNPLTSGSFNEQFF
DNA: TGTGCCAGCTCACCAAATCCCCTAACTAGCGGGAGTTTCAATGAGCAGTTCTTC
V: TRBV18
size: .
J: TRBJ2-1
D: TRBD2

CDR3: CASTPAAGRDNKQFF
DNA: TGTGCCAGCACCCCCGCAGCGGGGAGGGACAATAAGCAGTTCTTC
V: TRBV3-1/TRBV3-2
size: .
J: TRBJ2-1
D: .

CDR3: CASSSHLGTGQGINRPYEQYF
DNA: TGCGCCAGCAGCTCCCATCTTGGGACCGGACAGGGGATTAACCGCCCCTACGAGCAGTACTTC
V: TRBV4-1
size: once
J: TRBJ2-7
D: TRBD1

CDR3: CSVVQQGAYYGYTF
DNA: TGCAGCGTTGTACAACAGGGGGCGTATTATGGCTACACCTTC
V: TRBV29-1
size: .
J: TRBJ1-2
D: TRBD1

CDR3: CSAWEGNEQFF
DNA: TGCAGTGCCTGGGAGGGCAATGAGCAGTTCTTC
V: TRBV20-1
size: once
J: TRBJ2-1
D: TRBD2

CDR3: CASSSTSGNNGELFF
DNA: TGTGCCAGCAGTTCGACTAGCGGGAATAACGGGGAGCTGTTTTTT
V: TRBV7-2
size: once
J: TRBJ2-2
D: TRBD2

CDR3: CASSSQGFSTDTQYF
DNA: TGTGCCAGCAGCTCCCAGGGGTTTAGCACAGATACGCAGTATTTT
V: TRBV5-4
size: .
J: TRBJ2-3
D: .

CDR3: CASSLAPGSYNEQFF
DNA: TGTGCCAGCAGCTTAGCGCCAGGTTCCTACAATGAGCAGTTCTTC
V: TRBV7-2
size: .
J: TRBJ2-1
D: .

CDR3: CASSLVGANYGYTF
DNA: TGTGCCAGCAGTTTAGTGGGAGCTAACTATGGCTACACCTTC
V: TRBV28
size: .
J: TRBJ1-2
D: .

CDR3: CASSYLADSYNEQFF
DNA: TGCGCCAGCAGTTATTTAGCGGATTCCTACAATGAGCAGTTCTTC
V: TRBV5-1
size: few
J: TRBJ2-1
D: .

CDR3: CASSTGRPGQPRGTDTQYF
DNA: TGTGCCAGCAGTACAGGGCGACCGGGACAGCCCCGTGGGACAGATACGCAGTATTTT
V: TRBV28
size: .
J: TRBJ2-3
D: TRBD1

CDR3: CASTTTSREQYF
DNA: TGTGCCAGCACTACAACCTCCAGGGAGCAGTACTTC
V: TRBV28
size: .
J: TRBJ2-7
D: .

CDR3: CASIREITLDNEQFF
DNA: TGTGCCAGCATCCGGGAGATAACCTTGGACAATGAGCAGTTCTTC
V: TRBV2
size: once
J: TRBJ2-1
D: .

CDR3: CASSGQASAKYF
DNA: TGTGCCAGCAGCGGGCAAGCATCCGCGAAGTACTTC
V: TRBV21-1
size: .
J: TRBJ2-7
D: .

CDR3: CASSVDVGGSDEQFF
DNA: TGTGCCAGCAGCGTAGACGTGGGAGGCTCGGATGAGCAGTTCTTC
V: TRBV9
size: once
J: TRBJ2-1
D: .

CDR3: CASSLGRADRVGSYEQYF
DNA: TGCGCCAGCAGCTTGGGGCGGGCCGACAGGGTCGGCTCCTACGAGCAGTACTTC
V: TRBV5-1
size: .
J: TRBJ2-7
D: TRBD1

CDR3: CASSQSASSHEQYF
DNA: TGTGCCAGCAGCCAGAGCGCTTCATCCCACGAGCAGTACTTC
V: TRBV7-6
size: .
J: TRBJ2-7
D: .

CDR3: CASSQGLGGGGTDTQYF
DNA: TGTGCCAGCAGCCAAGGGTTAGGGGGTGGGGGCACAGATACGCAGTATTTT
V: TRBV4-2
size: .
J: TRBJ2-3
D: .

CDR3: CASSNTTGRSQPQHF
DNA: TGTGCCAGTAGTAATACAACAGGGAGAAGTCAGCCCCAGCATTTT
V: TRBV19
size: once
J: TRBJ1-5
D: .

CDR3: CASSPTTGGGDGYTF
DNA: TGTGCCAGCTCACCAACTACAGGGGGCGGAGATGGCTACACCTTC
V: TRBV18
size: .
J: TRBJ1-2
D: TRBD1

CDR3: CASSLRIPGQGTMNTEAFF
DNA: TGTGCCAGCAGCCTAAGAATACCGGGACAGGGGACCATGAACACTGAAGCTTTCTTT
V: TRBV7-8
size: .
J: TRBJ1-1
D: TRBD1

CDR3: CANTGGFAKEQYF
DNA: TGTGCCAACACGGGGGGGTTCGCGAAGGAGCAGTACTTC
V: TRBV5-8
size: .
J: TRBJ2-7
D: TRBD2

CDR3: CASSLFASGGQGTGELFF
DNA: TGTGCCAGCAGCTTGTTTGCGAGCGGGGGCCAAGGAACCGGGGAGCTGTTTTTT
V: TRBV5-5
size: .
J: TRBJ2-2
D: TRBD2

CDR3: CASSNTVSGNTIYF
DNA: TGTGCCAGCAGCAACACAGTCTCTGGAAACACCATATATTTT
V: TRBV5-6
size: once
J: TRBJ1-3
D: .

CDR3: CASSSASRGEQYF
DNA: TGTGCCAGCAGTTCAGCCTCCCGGGGCGAGCAGTACTTC
V: TRBV12-3/TRBV12-4
size: .
J: TRBJ2-7
D: .